This T cell receptor (beta chain) is drawn from a study of T-cell reconstitution after alpha-beta-depleted transplantation in children. General study points: Some patients showed high day-60 TCRbeta diversity, which derived from surviving recipient T cells and thymic progenitors. Most T-cell counts and diversity one year after the transplant came from T cells that were newly produced. About two months after transplant, alpha-beta T cells reportedly came from several hundred expanded graft clones.

The CDR3 sequence is 13 residues long. CDR1 and CDR2 (germline): LNHNV, YYDKDF (reference sequence). Trimming took off 0 bases at V and 9 bases at J, with 8 bases between the two ends. Using unique molecular identifiers, the investigators prepared the TCRbeta library. MiXCR, applied by TCRdb to the PCR reads, yields one record per CDR3 protein. Among approximately 300,000 distinct CDR3 sequences listed, over 7% were seen once. Many counts were recorded for this clonotype. The antigen remains unidentified. The input for sequencing was peripheral blood, taken 360 days after TCRalphabeta/CD19-depleted stem cell transplant. The J gene is TRBJ2-2, the V gene TRBV15, with D perhaps given as TRBD1 or TRBD2 (5 bases each). This receptor was obtained from a female patient aged 2-9 years who had a stem cell transplant for Fanconi anemia, so the T cells may come from the graft donor. CDR3 sequence reads: CATSREEGWELFF. The CDR3 bases are TGTGCCACCAGCAGAGAAGAGGGGTGGGAGCTGTTTTTT.